The rows below give T cell receptor beta chains drawn from one sample of a study of vaccination effects on CD4 cells after COVID-19. The method was immunoSEQ multiplex PCR; TCRdb's version includes in-frame clones alone and lacks a portion of them. This sample has about 74,000 clones, with around 77% found just once. For these TCRs, the target antigens are not known. The sample was CD4+ T cells from PBMCs cultured without peptide, taken before COVID-19 vaccination. These receptor sequences come from a human donor who received a COVID-19 vaccine. Both conserved end residues are part of each CDR3. A D gene is named only where the DNA matches it firmly. Size is omitted from some rows. Given values are once, few, many or a class for expanded clones.

>TRBD1|.|TRBJ1-1|TRBV5-1
CASSLGDRGSWTEAFF
TGCGCCAGCAGCCTGGGGGACAGGGGGTCGTGGACTGAAGCTTTCTTT
>TRBD1|.|TRBJ2-1|TRBV30
CAWGPGTGGSYNEQFF
TGTGCCTGGGGCCCCGGGACAGGGGGGTCCTACAATGAGCAGTTCTTC
>TRBD2|.|TRBJ2-3|TRBV18
CASSLASGETDTQYF
TGTGCCAGCTCACTGGCTAGCGGGGAAACAGATACGCAGTATTTT
>.|.|TRBJ1-6|TRBV19
CASNFMGNNSPLHF
TGTGCCAGTAATTTCATGGGGAATAATTCACCCCTCCACTTT
>.|once|TRBJ1-2|TRBV5-8
CASRAGANYTF
TGTGCCAGCAGGGCCGGGGCCAATTACACCTTC
>.|.|TRBJ1-1|TRBV27
CASSLHRDSLTEAFF
TGTGCCAGCAGTTTACACAGGGACTCCCTAACTGAAGCTTTCTTT
>.|.|TRBJ1-5|TRBV18
CASSPMGPPWPQHF
TGTGCCAGCTCACCAATGGGGCCCCCATGGCCCCAGCATTTT
>.|.|TRBJ1-6|TRBV4-3
CASSQETGTVSYNSPLHF
TGCGCCAGCAGCCAAGAGACAGGAACGGTGTCCTATAATTCACCCCTCCACTTT
>.|.|TRBJ2-3|TRBV18
CASSPRTTSTDTQYF
TGTGCCAGCTCACCGCGGACTACTAGCACAGATACGCAGTATTTT
>.|.|TRBJ2-2|TRBV5-1
CASSSKGTTGELFF
TGCGCCAGCAGCTCCAAGGGGACGACCGGGGAGCTGTTTTTT
>TRBD1|few|TRBJ1-2|TRBV5-1
CASSPDRGGPYVYGYTF
TGCGCCAGCAGCCCCGACAGGGGGGGGCCCTATGTCTATGGCTACACCTTC
>.|.|TRBJ2-6|TRBV6-6
CASSYFTGLGANVLTF
TGTGCCAGCAGTTACTTCACAGGGCTTGGGGCCAACGTCCTGACTTTC
>.|.|TRBJ2-3|TRBV5-1
CASSSPGGVMDTQYF
TGCGCCAGCAGCTCACCAGGGGGGGTAATGGATACGCAGTATTTT
>TRBD2|.|TRBJ2-5|TRBV3-1/TRBV3-2
CASSTGTSGGLRGTQYF
TGTGCCAGCAGCACTGGGACTAGCGGGGGGCTGAGGGGGACCCAGTACTTC
>TRBD2|.|TRBJ2-2|TRBV7-3
CASSPGTSGPTGELFF
TGTGCCAGCAGCCCGGGAACTAGCGGGCCCACCGGGGAGCTGTTTTTT
>TRBD1|.|TRBJ2-3|TRBV28
CASSLFQGGTDTQYF
TGTGCCAGCAGTTTGTTTCAGGGGGGCACAGATACGCAGTATTTT
>.|.|TRBJ1-5|TRBV4-2
CASSQEFTGIHQPQHF
TGTGCCAGCAGCCAAGAATTCACGGGGATACATCAGCCCCAGCATTTT
>.|.|TRBJ1-2|TRBV5-6
CASSLLGDLIGYTF
TGTGCCAGCAGCTTATTAGGGGACCTTATTGGCTACACCTTC
>.|.|TRBJ1-1|TRBV7-2
CASSTGGGTEAFF
TGTGCCAGCAGCACCGGGGGGGGCACTGAAGCTTTCTTT
>.|.|TRBJ1-2|TRBV24-1
CATSDLRGNYGYTF
TGTGCCACCAGTGATTTGAGGGGTAACTATGGCTACACCTTC
>.|once|TRBJ1-1|TRBV15
CATSRDRQPSLGSDTEAFF
TGTGCCACCAGCAGAGATCGACAGCCGAGCTTAGGGTCCGACACTGAAGCTTTCTTT
>TRBD2|.|TRBJ2-1|TRBV19
CASSLAGGQRNEQFF
TGTGCCAGTAGTTTAGCGGGGGGGCAGCGGAATGAGCAGTTCTTC
>.|once|TRBJ2-5|TRBV5-1
CASRKPPAETQYF
TGCGCCAGCAGAAAACCCCCTGCGGAGACCCAGTACTTC
>.|.|TRBJ1-6|TRBV16
CASSQEQGYSPLHF
TGTGCCAGCAGCCAAGAACAGGGCTATTCACCCCTCCACTTT